This T cell receptor (beta chain) came from a study of cytomegalovirus exposure and HLA in healthy donors. To note about this clone: As yet, its antigen is unknown.

Study-wide findings and caveats: Per a later analysis, HLA-associated TCR beta chains showed more clonal expansion than other, equally common TCR beta chains.

A multiplex PCR was run with 60 Vbeta primers and 13 Jbeta primers. Sequenced by immunoSEQ multiplex PCR; TCRdb stores in-frame clones only, minus some. The repertoire includes more than 130,000 clones, around three quarters of them detected once, and about 6.5% sits in the top ten. Sequenced: PBMCs. The source of this sequence is a man aged 40-55 years in good health and CMV-seropositive.

The DNA of the CDR3 is TGCGCCAGCAGCCTCAGGACAGCGAACACCGGGGAGCTGTTTTTT. This gives the protein CASSLRTANTGELFF. This chain uses TRBV4-1 with TRBJ2-2; TRBD1 might be the D (6 bases). Trimming removed 4 bases at V and 0 bases at J, with 9 bases between. CDR1 and CDR2 from the germline V gene are MGHRA and YSYEKL. This CDR3 is built from 15 residues.